This T cell receptor (beta chain) was observed in a study of identical twins. General study findings and limits: Not following the same donors, the study drew its conclusions from cross-sectional statistical analysis.

TCRdb redid the calling of the 5' RACE reads with MiXCR, one entry per CDR3 protein. The sample has about 200,000 distinct CDR3 sequences; around 9.6% are singletons. This clonotype was picked up a small number of times. The antigen is undetermined. The source is a woman younger than 35 in good health. Specimen: memory (CD45RO+) T cells sorted from blood.

CDR3 DNA: TGCAGTGCTAGAATAGCGAGGAGCTCCTACGAGCAGTACTTC. Protein: CSARIARSSYEQYF. The J gene is TRBJ2-7, the V gene TRBV20-1; maybe TRBD2 (5 bases). Trimming left V 2 bases short and J 0 bases short, with 11 bases between. Germline CDR1 is DFQATT and CDR2 is SNEGSKA (reference sequence). The CDR3 has 14 residues.